Following are 10 T cell receptor beta chains from one sample sequenced in a study of OX40 agonist ivuxolimab in advanced cancers. Measured with immunoSEQ multiplex PCR; TCRdb has only the in-frame clones, and not every one. Altogether 65,000 to 75,000 clones are present, around 86% being singletons, with the ten largest covering approximately 0.4%. This specimen consisted of CD4+ or CD8+ T cells sorted from blood, obtained in a trial of the OX40 agonist ivuxolimab. The source is an adult with an advanced solid tumor such as melanoma, head and neck, liver or kidney cancer.

This clone was detected only once. V and J are TRBV5-1 and TRBJ1-2; D perhaps matches TRBD1 (6 bases). CDR1 and CDR2 (germline): SGHRS, YFSETQ. This CDR3 is 16 amino acids long. Trimming pared 0 bases from V and 4 bases from J, leaving 16 bases between. CDR3 nucleotides: TGCGCCAGCAGCTTGGATTCTTCCGCCAGGGGCTATGGCTACACCTTC. Translated: CASSLDSSARGYGYTF.

This sequence joins TRBV5-6 and TRBJ1-3, with TRBD1 matching over 7 bases. Per germline, CDR1 SGHDT and CDR2 YYEEEE. This CDR3 comprises 17 residues. V was clipped by 0 bases and J by 0 bases; unmatched bases: 6. The CDR3 region has the DNA TGTGCCAGCAGCTTGGCCGTTCGACAGGGCTCTGGAAACACCATATATTTT. Its translation: CASSLAVRQGSGNTIYF.

The chain recombines TRBV7-8 with TRBJ1-5; 9 nucleotides line up with TRBD1. The germline gives CDR1 SGHVS, CDR2 FQNEAQ. The CDR3 runs to 15 residues. The V and J ends lost 1 base and 6 bases, in that order; junction bases with no gene match: 4. CDR3 amino acids: CASSLGGTGPQPQHF. In DNA form, the CDR3 reads TGTGCCAGCAGCTTAGGGGGGACAGGGCCTCAGCCCCAGCATTTT.

This chain uses TRBV6-1 with TRBJ2-2; a weak D match, TRBD1 (5 bases). CDR1 is MNHNS, CDR2 SASEGT, per germline. This CDR3 is built from 15 residues. The ends were cut back, 6 bases at V and 3 bases at J, with 14 bases in the middle. The CDR3 DNA follows: TGTGCCAGCAGGAAGACATTAGGGGACACCGGGGAGCTGTTTTTT. Translating gives CASRKTLGDTGELFF.

The J gene is TRBJ1-4, the V gene TRBV7-6, with D perhaps matching TRBD1 (6 bases). CDR3 size: 15 residues. From germline, CDR1 is SGHVS and CDR2 FNYEAQ. V was trimmed by 1 base and J by 6 bases, leaving 12 bases between them. This CDR3 reads CASSLGRGGYEKLFF. As DNA, the CDR3 is TGTGCCAGCAGCTTAGGCAGGGGAGGATATGAAAAACTGTTTTTT. Filled out from reference TRBV7-6 and TRBJ1-4, the complete variable domain reads GAGVSQSPRYKVTKRGQDVALRCDPISGHVSLYWYRQALGQGPEFLTYFNYEAQQDKSGLPNDRFSAERPEGSISTLTIQRTEQRDSAMYRCASSLGRGGYEKLFFGSGTQLSVL.

This chain uses TRBV6-5 with TRBJ1-2, with D unresolved. Trimming cost V 2 bases and J 3 bases, with 13 bases left between them. The CDR3 has 15 residues. Germline lookup yields CDR1 MNHEY and CDR2 SVGAGI. CDR3 in DNA: TGTGCCAGCAGTTACGGTGGCAGGCGGGACTATGGCTACACCTTC. Translated: CASSYGGRRDYGYTF.

The sample holds one count of this clone. The chain is built from TRBV9 and TRBJ1-1; TRBD1 matches 7 bases. Trimming took 3 bases from V and 4 from J; bases not matched to a gene: 12. This CDR3 contains 16 residues. Germline V CDR1 and CDR2: SGDLS, YYNGEE. The CDR3 bases are TGTGCCAGCAGCGATCGAAGACAGGGAATCAGCACTGAAGCTTTCTTT. Translation gives CASSDRRQGISTEAFF.

V gene TRBV14 combines with J gene TRBJ1-2, with D maybe TRBD1 (5 bases). CDR1 SGHDN and CDR2 FVKESK come from the germline V gene. Trimming pared 4 bases from V and 3 bases from J, leaving 12 bases between. The CDR3 runs 14 residues. As DNA, the CDR3 is TGTGCCAGCAGCCTAAAGGGGATGGACTATGGCTACACCTTC. Protein product: CASSLKGMDYGYTF.

This clone has only one observation. The chain recombines TRBV12-5 with TRBJ2-1; 10 nucleotides line up with TRBD2. Germline CDR1 reads LGHNT; CDR2 reads FRNRAP. This CDR3 spans 14 amino acids. V gave up 5 bases and J gave up 10 bases; unmatched junction bases: 8. The chain's CDR3 is CASGRSSGGSEQFF. The CDR3, as DNA: TGTGCTAGTGGTAGGTCTAGCGGGGGTTCAGAGCAGTTCTTC.

The V gene is TRBV6-1, the J gene TRBJ2-1, with 10 bases identical to TRBD2. The ends lost 1 base at V and 4 bases at J; junction bases unmatched: 1. The germline gives CDR1 MNHNS, CDR2 SASEGT. This CDR3 has 15 amino acids. This CDR3 is CASSEELAGYNEQFF. CDR3 in DNA: TGTGCCAGCAGTGAAGAACTAGCGGGATACAATGAGCAGTTCTTC.